Shown below are 25 T cell receptor beta chains from a single sample sequenced in a study of STAT5B mutations in CD4+ large granular lymphocyte leukemia. Here immunoSEQ multiplex PCR was the method, and the copy in TCRdb shows in-frame clones only, minus some. The sample yields about 40,000 clones, 81% seen once. Sequences were obtained from CD4+ T cells from blood buffy coats. The receptors derive from a human donor in good health.

This rearrangement joins TRBV28 to TRBJ2-1, with 10 bases matching TRBD1. Germline CDR1 reads MDHEN; CDR2 reads SYDVKM. J gave up 7 bases and V 3 bases, and 3 bases lay outside the gene matches. This CDR3 region has 14 residues. CDR3 DNA: TGTGCCAGCAGTTTTTGGGGACAGGGGAATGAGCAGTTCTTC. It codes for CASSFWGQGNEQFF.

The chain is built from TRBV4-1 and TRBJ1-4; no clear D. V was pared by 1 base and J by 4 bases, with 10 bases between. The CDR3 covers 15 residues. CDR1 and CDR2 (germline): MGHRA, YSYEKL. The CDR3 nucleotides are TGCGCCAGCAGCCAAGTCCCGGGCTTTAATGAAAAACTGTTTTTT. Residues: CASSQVPGFNEKLFF.

This chain uses TRBV7-9 with TRBJ2-5; D not certain. This CDR3 region has 12 residues. The V and J ends lost 7 bases and 5 bases respectively, with 11 bases between them. CDR1 is SEHNR, CDR2 FQNEAQ, per germline (reference sequence). CDR3 DNA: TGTGCCAGCACCGAATTGGAGGAGACCCAGTACTTC. It codes for CASTELEETQYF.

This clone appeared a single time. The chain carries TRBV2 and TRBJ2-1, with D possibly matching TRBD1 (7 bases). The CDR3 covers 12 residues. V was shortened by 6 bases and J by 13 bases, with 16 bases between the two germline ends. The germline V gene encodes CDR1 SNHLY and CDR2 FYNNEI. Here the CDR3 reads CASSAGQTSQFF. CDR3 nucleotides: TGTGCCAGCAGCGCGGGACAGACGAGCCAGTTCTTC.

CDR3 DNA: TGTGCCAGCAGTTCTACAGGGGGTTCCACAGATACGCAGTATTTT. Translated, it gives CASSSTGGSTDTQYF. The genes are TRBV5-8 and TRBJ2-3, with 8 bases fitting TRBD1. Germline V lookup: CDR1 SGHTS, CDR2 YDEGEE. The CDR3 covers 15 residues. With V trimmed by 5 bases and J by 2 bases, 7 bases remained unmatched.

V is TRBV19 and J is TRBJ2-1; 11 nucleotides align to TRBD1. Germline V CDR1 and CDR2: LNHDA, SQIVND (reference sequence). Germline trimming cut 6 bases from V and 9 bases from J; bases unmatched to any gene: 10. The length of the CDR3 is 15 residues. The CDR3 DNA is TGTGCCAGTAGGATGGGGACAGGGGGGATCACTGAGCAGTTCTTC. Protein: CASRMGTGGITEQFF.

CDR3 sequence reads: CASSESPLAGELFF. The CDR3 DNA sequence: TGTGCCAGCAGTGAATCTCCTCTCGCCGGGGAGCTGTTTTTT. The rearrangement uses TRBV25-1 and TRBJ2-2; unclear D gene. Germline CDR1 is MGHDK and CDR2 is SYGVNS. Trimming left V 1 base short and J 6 bases short, with 9 bases between. This CDR3 region has 14 residues.

This clone occurred once. The gene calls are TRBV5-1 and TRBJ2-1, with TRBD2 matching 8 bases. The CDR3 length is 14 residues. Per germline, CDR1 SGHRS and CDR2 YFSETQ. The trim removed 7 bases at V and 9 bases at J, leaving 12 bases unmatched. In DNA form, the CDR3 reads TGCGCCAGCGCGGCCTCAGCGGGAGAGGGTGAGCAGTTCTTC. This codes for CASAASAGEGEQFF.

V and J are TRBV21-1 and TRBJ2-6; the table assigns TRBD1, which was not confirmed against the DNA. TRBV21-1 has pseudogene status. This CDR3 comprises 18 residues. The DNA for the CDR3 is TGTGCCAGCAGCCCGTGTCCCGGGACAGTCTCTGGGGCCAACGTCCTGACTTTC. Protein sequence: CASSPCPGTVSGANVLTF.

This clone was observed a single time. The gene calls are TRBV5-1 and TRBJ2-4; D is possibly TRBD1 (5 bases). CDR1 is SGHRS and CDR2 is YFSETQ in the germline V gene. The CDR3 consists of 16 residues. Trimming removed 3 bases from V and 4 bases from J, with 17 bases in between. CDR3 DNA sequence: TGCGCCAGCAGCTCTTGGGGCGGAGTCGTGAAAAACATTCAGTACTTC. Its protein product is CASSSWGGVVKNIQYF.

The rearrangement links TRBV5-1 to TRBJ2-7, with 10 nucleotides matching TRBD1. Germline V gene sequence: CDR1 SGHRS, CDR2 YFSETQ. With V trimmed by 0 bases and J by 6 bases, 6 bases remained unmatched. The CDR3 loop spans 15 amino acids. CDR3 sequence reads: CASSLDGTGVPEQYF. The CDR3 bases are TGCGCCAGCAGCTTGGACGGGACAGGGGTCCCCGAGCAGTACTTC. Supplemented by reference TRBV5-1 and TRBJ2-7, the full variable domain reads KAGVTQTPRYLIKTRGQQVTLSCSPISGHRSVSWYQQTPGQGLQFLFEYFSETQRNKGNFPGRFSGRQFSNSRSEMNVSTLELGDSALYLCASSLDGTGVPEQYFGPGTRLTVT.

The chain employs TRBV27 and TRBJ2-5, with D possibly being TRBD1 or TRBD2 (5 bases each). The CDR3 is 14 residues long. The germline V gene has CDR1 MNHEY and CDR2 SMNVEV (reference sequence). V gave up 3 bases and J gave up 2 bases, with 10 bases separating them. The chain's CDR3 is CASSFGTTQETQYF. The CDR3 coding sequence is TGTGCCAGCAGTTTTGGGACGACTCAAGAGACCCAGTACTTC.

This sequence joins TRBV18 and TRBJ2-3; 7 bases map to TRBD2. After removal of 0 bases from V and 2 bases from J, the junction contained 5 bases not matched to a gene. Germline CDR1 and CDR2: KGHSH and LQKENI. The CDR3 has 16 residues. The CDR3: CASSPPRAGDTDTQYF. Written as DNA, the CDR3 is TGTGCCAGCTCACCACCGAGGGCGGGGGACACAGATACGCAGTATTTT. The full variable domain, with the rest looked up from reference TRBV18 and TRBJ2-3, is NAGVMQNPRHLVRRRGQEARLRCSPMKGHSHVYWYRQLPEEGLKFMVYLQKENIIDESGMPKERFSAEFPKEGPSILRIQQVVRGDSAAYFCASSPPRAGDTDTQYFGPGTRLTVL.

The chain has TRBV5-6 and TRBJ2-7; D may be TRBD1 (6 bases). Trimming stripped 0 bases from V and 0 bases from J, with 10 bases between. Germline loops: CDR1 SGHDT, CDR2 YYEEEE. The CDR3 sequence is 15 residues long. DNA for the CDR3: TGTGCCAGCAGCTTGGATCCCAGGGGCTCCTACGAGCAGTACTTC. Translation gives CASSLDPRGSYEQYF.

This chain links TRBV29-1 with TRBJ1-1; 9 bases line up with TRBD1. Germline V gives CDR1 SQVTM, CDR2 ANQGSEA. The ends lost 6 bases at V and 10 bases at J; junction bases unmatched: 3. The CDR3 is 10 residues long. The CDR3: CSVGQGGAFF. The DNA of the CDR3 is TGCAGCGTGGGACAGGGTGGAGCTTTCTTT.

The chain links TRBV5-1 to TRBJ2-5, with D uncertain. Trimming shortened V by 0 bases and J by 1 base, and 13 bases separated the two germline ends. This CDR3 spans 16 amino acids. Looked up from germline, CDR1 is SGHRS and CDR2 is YFSETQ. The CDR3 sequence is CASSLGSSVSQETQYF. In nucleotides, the CDR3 is TGCGCCAGCAGCTTGGGTAGCTCTGTCAGCCAAGAGACCCAGTACTTC. Based on the CDR3 plus reference TRBV5-1 and TRBJ2-5, the full variable domain is KAGVTQTPRYLIKTRGQQVTLSCSPISGHRSVSWYQQTPGQGLQFLFEYFSETQRNKGNFPGRFSGRQFSNSRSEMNVSTLELGDSALYLCASSLGSSVSQETQYFGPGTRLLVL.

The chain has TRBV28 and TRBJ2-7; tentative D call: TRBD1 (6 bases). Germline assignment: CDR1 MDHEN and CDR2 SYDVKM. V was cut by 8 bases and J by 0 bases, with 20 bases left in between. This CDR3 region has 16 residues. CDR3 protein: CASRDRGTRVSYEQYF. Written as DNA, the CDR3 is TGTGCCAGCCGGGATAGGGGGACACGCGTCTCCTACGAGCAGTACTTC.

The V call is TRBV4-1, the J call TRBJ1-2, with D tentatively TRBD1 (6 bases). In germline, CDR1 is MGHRA, CDR2 YSYEKL. V lost 1 base and J 7 bases, leaving 10 bases between the germline ends. The length of the CDR3 is 13 residues. CDR3 coding DNA: TGCGCCAGCAGCCAAGTACAGGGCGGTGGCTACACCTTC. It yields the protein CASSQVQGGGYTF.

V gene TRBV6-5 combines with J gene TRBJ2-5; no reliable D call. The CDR3 sequence is 12 residues long. Looked up from germline, CDR1 is MNHEY and CDR2 is SVGAGI. The V gene lost 2 bases and the J gene lost 1 base, with 2 bases spanning the gap. The CDR3 protein is CASSYRQETQYF. CDR3 sequence (DNA): TGTGCCAGCAGTTACCGCCAAGAGACCCAGTACTTC.

The genes are TRBV7-3 and TRBJ2-3; D gene unclear. This CDR3 comprises 15 residues. Germline V gene lookup returns CDR1 SGHTA and CDR2 FQGTGA. V was pared by 3 bases and J by 0 bases, with 10 bases between. The CDR3 sequence: CASSFSLTSTDTQYF. The CDR3 DNA reads TGTGCCAGCAGCTTTAGTCTTACTAGCACAGATACGCAGTATTTT.

Only one count was recorded for this clone. The rearrangement uses TRBV5-6 and TRBJ2-5, with 7 bases that match TRBD1. The CDR3 is made up of 13 amino acids. V shed 4 bases, J shed 5 bases, and the junction held 5 bases outside the gene matches. Germline lookup yields CDR1 SGHDT and CDR2 YYEEEE. The CDR3 loop reads CASSLRGQETQYF. The CDR3 DNA sequence: TGTGCCAGCAGCCTCAGGGGACAGGAGACCCAGTACTTC.

The chain is built from TRBV7-9 and TRBJ1-4; D ambiguous. The CDR3 runs to 13 residues. Trimming took off 8 bases at V and 7 bases at J, with 14 bases between the two ends. Looked up from germline, CDR1 is SEHNR and CDR2 is FQNEAQ (reference sequence). The CDR3 region is CASSDDRVEKLFF. CDR3 bases: TGTGCCAGCTCCGACGATCGGGTTGAAAAACTGTTTTTT.

The CDR3 here is CASSAGTVPYEQYF. For the CDR3, the DNA is TGTGCCAGCAGTGCCGGGACCGTACCCTACGAGCAGTACTTC. J is TRBJ2-7 and V is TRBV27; D could derive from TRBD1 or TRBD2 (5 bases each). Germline values: CDR1 MNHEY, CDR2 SMNVEV (reference sequence). The CDR3 has 14 amino acids. V lost 5 bases and J 2 bases, leaving 13 bases between the germline ends.

The V and J genes are TRBV7-9 and TRBJ1-1; TRBD1 agrees at 9 bases. J was trimmed by 5 bases and V by 5 bases; bases with no gene match: 6. In germline, CDR1 is SEHNR, CDR2 FQNEAQ (reference sequence). The CDR3 spans 14 residues. CDR3 amino acids: CASSPGQGYTEAFF. In DNA, the CDR3 is TGTGCCAGCAGCCCCGGACAGGGGTATACTGAAGCTTTCTTT.

The chain recombines TRBV7-2 with TRBJ2-3, with 10 bases lining up with TRBD1. The length of the CDR3 is 16 residues. J gave up 3 bases and V 0 bases, and 3 bases lay outside the gene matches. Germline loops: CDR1 SGHTA, CDR2 FQGNSA. The CDR3 protein is CASSLAGTGVTDTQYF. The CDR3 DNA is TGTGCCAGCAGCTTAGCCGGGACAGGGGTTACAGATACGCAGTATTTT. Using reference TRBV7-2 and TRBJ2-3 for the parts outside the CDR3, the full variable domain is GAGVSQSPSNKVTEKGKDVELRCDPISGHTALYWYRQSLGQGLEFLIYFQGNSAPDKSGLPSDRFSAERTGGSVSTLTIQRTQQEDSAVYLCASSLAGTGVTDTQYFGPGTRLTVL.